This T cell receptor (beta chain) stems from a study of shared clonotypes between healthy human individuals (TCRdb year 2020). Regarding the research as a whole: The cohort comprised two women and three men aged 18 to 49 years. The study deeply sequenced blood TCR repertoires of about 5 healthy adults to estimate repertoire size and the extent of clonotype sharing between individuals. For each donor, CD4 naive and CD4 memory were each run on three plates, CD8 naive on two plates, and CD8 memory on one plate. Libraries were prepared and TCR repertoires were sequenced by different laboratories using diverse techniques, in order to increase sequencing depth and limit assay-specific biases. Per donor, leukapheresis produced somewhere between about 0.94 and 8.9 billion PBMCs. The paper as a whole reports these results and caveats: Based on pairwise subsampling, the degree of clonotype sharing among donors was expected to be affected by sequencing depth. Compared with non-shared clonotypes, clonotypes shared by all four sorted-subset donors had higher generation probabilities. When four donors were compared, the shared fraction of clonotypes was approximately 5% for naive CD4, about 4% for naive CD8, more than 2% for memory CD4, and roughly 0.4% for memory CD8. Naive subsets generally had larger estimated clonotype richness than memory subsets did. Sampling was limited to blood, and TCR repertoires in tissue likely differ from TCR repertoires in blood. Even with the large sequencing depth, rarefaction of the sorted-subset datasets indicated that sequencing was incomplete. The genetic and exposure-history diversity represented was limited by the small number of donors.

With regard to this clone: Its antigen has not been determined. It has no much larger one-base neighbor in the sample; base qualities were not kept.

For the CD8 naive samples, CD45RO-negative cells were positively selected for CCR7, yielding a CD45RA+CCR7+ population from which TemRA cells were excluded. The donors were healthy, HIV-negative adults who had no recently reported acute infections or vaccinations. Every donor was a Caucasian adult residing in Nashville, Tennessee, USA. Blood was collected by leukapheresis, and PBMCs were isolated by Ficoll-Histopaque density gradient centrifugation and then cryopreserved in liquid nitrogen vapor phase. Purity and quantity of every magnetically sorted T cell population were checked by analytical flow cytometry. Each sorted fraction had its genomic DNA isolated and then quantified by UV absorbance on a Nanodrop 2000c. Measured from the cysteine to the phenylalanine, the CDR3 is 14 residues long. Here the CDR3 DNA is all that survives: 42 bases in frame from base 1. The germline ends are 12 bases apart after V is trimmed by 1 base and J by 5 bases. The germline V gene (reference sequence) supplies CDR1 SEHNR and CDR2 FQNEAQ.

Using the deep immunoSEQ assay, multiplex PCR amplified TCR CDR3 regions from genomic DNA. Extracted genomic DNA from each cell subset was spread evenly across all wells of several immunoSEQ 96-well plates, with each plate serving as a replicate. Each replicate PCR for sorted subsets received about 200 ng genomic DNA, equal to tens of thousands of T cell genomes. Purified libraries were measured with a Qubit 3.0 fluorometer, size-checked on a Bioanalyzer 2100, and measured again with the KAPA Library Quantification kit. Every immunoSEQ 96-well plate was sequenced on a separate single-read 150-cycle Illumina NextSeq 550 flow cell. The original methods were these. Because the immunoSEQ output included only junctional sequences and no quality scores, the filtering could not be the same as the filtering used for full-length reads. To assign V/J genes and CDR3, sequences were annotated against IMGT germline references using PyIR, a Python wrapper for IgBLAST v1.9. Any read was removed if the V/J assignment was weak (E-value above 1e-6), the CDR3 was missing, or the read contained stop codons, out-of-frame junctions, or ambiguous translated residues. V3J clonotypes were defined as sequences sharing an identical inferred V gene, J gene, and CDR3 amino acid sequence. The percentage overlap between two repertoires was calculated by dividing the number of shared unique clonotypes by the size of the smaller repertoire. RTK rarefaction, the Chao1 estimator, and Recon v2.1 estimates of unobserved clonotypes were used to assess repertoire richness. Generation probabilities for all TCRbeta clonotypes obtained by the gDNA method from several donors were computed using OLGA. TCRdb's version of the immuneACCESS table is confined to in-frame rearrangements and falls short of the full clone set. An unresolved V gene accounts for under half of the shortfall where checked; the remainder is of unknown origin. Clone size and V and J calls were adopted from that table, with D and trimming inferred from the DNA. Recorded for this sample are about 2 million clones; around 96% of them occurred a single time. The ten largest clones capture 0.85% to 1.2% of the sample.

Recombination linked TRBV7-9 to TRBJ2-7; TRBD1 is possibly the D segment (5 matching bases). Input material: naive CD8+ T cells sorted from blood. In light of the paper, this sample's cell subset or site label describes: CD45RA+CCR7+. This receptor was obtained from a young man in good health. DNA sequence: TGTGCCAGCAGCTTAGGCCCAGGGCTCGACGAGCAGTACTTC. It translates to CASSLGPGLDEQYF.